This T cell receptor beta chain was identified in a study of cytotoxic CD8 clonotypes in ibrutinib-treated CLL. In the study overall: Within the patient group, ten to twelve were relapsed/refractory and approximately 16 treatment-naive, and approximately 17 were IGHV unmutated. Findings and limits, study-wide: Baseline-level clonality went beyond age-matched healthy donors and moved in step with circulating CD8+ T-cell counts. Public clonotypes showed up rarely, and on treatment they shrank or held steady. Sustained-remission and progressing patients' sampling times differed.

V lost 3 bases to trimming and J lost 9 bases; unmatched junction nucleotides: 6. Germline V gene sequence: CDR1 LGHNA, CDR2 YNFKEQ. CDR3 length: 15 residues. Concerning this clone itself: The target antigen is unknown.

Profiled with immunoSEQ multiplex PCR; TCRdb holds only in-frame clones, not every one. This sample has around 20,000 clones, with 65% to 75% found just once. This TCR was recovered from a human donor with chronic lymphocytic leukemia. The chain recombines TRBV4-2 with TRBJ2-1; 12 bases fit TRBD1. The source was PBMCs, collected after 24 months of ibrutinib treatment. The CDR3 region is CASSHPGQGAVEQFF. Written as DNA, the CDR3 is TGTGCCAGCAGCCACCCGGGACAGGGGGCCGTTGAGCAGTTCTTC.